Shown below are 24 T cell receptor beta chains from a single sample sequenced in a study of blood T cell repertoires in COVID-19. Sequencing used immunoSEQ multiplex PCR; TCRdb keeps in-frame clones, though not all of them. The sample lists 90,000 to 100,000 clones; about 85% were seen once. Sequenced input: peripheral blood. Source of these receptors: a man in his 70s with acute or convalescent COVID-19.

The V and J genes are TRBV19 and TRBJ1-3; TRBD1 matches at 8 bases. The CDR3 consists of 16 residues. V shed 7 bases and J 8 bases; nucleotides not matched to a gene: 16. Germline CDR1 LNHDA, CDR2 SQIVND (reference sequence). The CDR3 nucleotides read TGTGCCAGTACCACTCTTGGGCCAGGGGGCATGGACACCATATATTTT. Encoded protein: CASTTLGPGGMDTIYF.

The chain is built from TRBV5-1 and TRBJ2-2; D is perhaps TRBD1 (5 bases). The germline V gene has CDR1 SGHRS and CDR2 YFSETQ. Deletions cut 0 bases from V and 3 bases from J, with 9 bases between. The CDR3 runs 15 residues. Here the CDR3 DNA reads TGCGCCAGCAGCTTGGAGGGGCCTGACACCGGGGAGCTGTTTTTT. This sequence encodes CASSLEGPDTGELFF.

The CDR3 sequence: CASSPTGLAGGYTF. CDR3 in DNA: TGCGCCAGCAGCCCGACGGGTCTCGCGGGGGGCTACACCTTC. This rearrangement joins TRBV4-1 to TRBJ1-2; D uncertain. Germline loops: CDR1 MGHRA, CDR2 YSYEKL. The ends were cut back, 4 bases at V and 8 bases at J, with 17 bases in the middle. The CDR3 runs 14 residues.

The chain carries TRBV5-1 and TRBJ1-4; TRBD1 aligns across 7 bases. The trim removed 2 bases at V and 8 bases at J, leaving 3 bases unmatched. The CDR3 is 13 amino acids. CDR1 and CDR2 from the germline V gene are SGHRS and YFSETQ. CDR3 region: CASSFQGEEKLFF. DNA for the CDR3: TGCGCCAGCAGCTTTCAGGGGGAAGAAAAACTGTTTTTT.

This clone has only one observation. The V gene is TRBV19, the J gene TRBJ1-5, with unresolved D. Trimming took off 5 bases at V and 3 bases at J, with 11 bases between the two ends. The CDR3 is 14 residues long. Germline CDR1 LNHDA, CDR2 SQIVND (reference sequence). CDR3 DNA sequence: TGTGCCAGTAGTCGACCGGGGTACAATCAGCCCCAGCATTTT. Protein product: CASSRPGYNQPQHF.

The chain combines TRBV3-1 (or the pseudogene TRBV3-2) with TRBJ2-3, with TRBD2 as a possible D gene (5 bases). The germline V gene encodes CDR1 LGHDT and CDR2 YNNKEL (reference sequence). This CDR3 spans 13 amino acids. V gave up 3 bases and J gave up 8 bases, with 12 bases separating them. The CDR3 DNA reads TGTGCCAGCAGCCACCCACTAGAGTTTACGCAGTATTTT. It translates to CASSHPLEFTQYF.

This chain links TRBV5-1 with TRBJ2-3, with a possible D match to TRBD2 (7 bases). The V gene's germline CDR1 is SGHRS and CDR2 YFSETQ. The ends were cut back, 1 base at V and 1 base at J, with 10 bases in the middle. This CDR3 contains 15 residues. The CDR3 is CASSLSGGRTDTQYF. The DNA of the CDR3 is TGCGCCAGCAGCTTGTCGGGGGGCCGCACAGATACGCAGTATTTT. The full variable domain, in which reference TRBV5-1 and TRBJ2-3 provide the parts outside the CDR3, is KAGVTQTPRYLIKTRGQQVTLSCSPISGHRSVSWYQQTPGQGLQFLFEYFSETQRNKGNFPGRFSGRQFSNSRSEMNVSTLELGDSALYLCASSLSGGRTDTQYFGPGTRLTVL.

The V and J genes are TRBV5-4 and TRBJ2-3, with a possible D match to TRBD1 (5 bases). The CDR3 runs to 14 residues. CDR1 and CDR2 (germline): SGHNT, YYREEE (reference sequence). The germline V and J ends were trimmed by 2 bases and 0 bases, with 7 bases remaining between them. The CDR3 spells CASSFDSSTDTQYF. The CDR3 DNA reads TGTGCCAGCAGCTTTGACAGTAGCACAGATACGCAGTATTTT.

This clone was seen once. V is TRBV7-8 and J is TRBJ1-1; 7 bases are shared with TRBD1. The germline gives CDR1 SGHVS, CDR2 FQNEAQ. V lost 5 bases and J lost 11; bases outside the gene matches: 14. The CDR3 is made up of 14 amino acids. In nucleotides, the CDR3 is TGTGCCAGCAGCCATGGATTACAGGGGCAGATCGCTTTCTTT. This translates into CASSHGLQGQIAFF.

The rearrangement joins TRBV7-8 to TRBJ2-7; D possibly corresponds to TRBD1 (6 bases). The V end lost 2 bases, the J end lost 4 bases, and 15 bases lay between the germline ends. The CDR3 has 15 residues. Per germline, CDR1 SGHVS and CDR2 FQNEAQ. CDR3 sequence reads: CASSLTTTTGYEQYF. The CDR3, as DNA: TGTGCCAGCAGCTTAACTACAACGACAGGTTACGAGCAGTACTTC.

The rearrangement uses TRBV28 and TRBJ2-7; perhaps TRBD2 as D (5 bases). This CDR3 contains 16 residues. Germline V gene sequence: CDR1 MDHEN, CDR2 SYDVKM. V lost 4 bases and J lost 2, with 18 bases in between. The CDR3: CASSSSFSGHTYEQYF. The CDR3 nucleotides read TGTGCCAGCAGTTCCTCATTCAGCGGCCATACCTACGAGCAGTACTTC. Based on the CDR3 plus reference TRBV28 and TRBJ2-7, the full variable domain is DVKVTQSSRYLVKRTGEKVFLECVQDMDHENMFWYRQDPGLGLRLIYFSYDVKMKEKGDIPEGYSVSREKKERFSLILESASTNQTSMYLCASSSSFSGHTYEQYFGPGTRLTVT.

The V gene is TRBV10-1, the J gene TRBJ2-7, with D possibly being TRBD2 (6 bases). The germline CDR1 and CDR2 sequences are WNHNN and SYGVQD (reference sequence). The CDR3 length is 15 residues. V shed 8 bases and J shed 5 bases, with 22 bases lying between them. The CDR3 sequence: CASGRFNGKSHEQYV. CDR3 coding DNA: TGCGCCAGCGGGAGGTTTAATGGGAAGAGCCACGAGCAGTACGTC.

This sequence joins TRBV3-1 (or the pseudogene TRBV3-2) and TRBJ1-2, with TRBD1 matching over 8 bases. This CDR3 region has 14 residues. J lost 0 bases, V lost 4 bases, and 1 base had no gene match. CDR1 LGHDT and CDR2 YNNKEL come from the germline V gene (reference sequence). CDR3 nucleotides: TGTGCCAGCAGCCGGGGACAGGCTAACTATGGCTACACCTTC. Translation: CASSRGQANYGYTF.

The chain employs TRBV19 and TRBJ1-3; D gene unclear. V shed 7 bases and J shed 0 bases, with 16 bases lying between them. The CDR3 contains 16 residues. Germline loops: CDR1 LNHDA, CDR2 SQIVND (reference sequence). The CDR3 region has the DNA TGTGCCAGTACCCAAGTACGAGACTACTCTGGAAACACCATATATTTT. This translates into CASTQVRDYSGNTIYF.

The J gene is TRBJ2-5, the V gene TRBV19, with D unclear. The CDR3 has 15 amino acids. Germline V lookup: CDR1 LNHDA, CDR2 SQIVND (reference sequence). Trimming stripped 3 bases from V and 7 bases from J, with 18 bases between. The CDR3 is CASSIGQDSQVTQYF. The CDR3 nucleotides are TGTGCCAGTAGTATCGGCCAGGATTCCCAGGTGACCCAGTACTTC.

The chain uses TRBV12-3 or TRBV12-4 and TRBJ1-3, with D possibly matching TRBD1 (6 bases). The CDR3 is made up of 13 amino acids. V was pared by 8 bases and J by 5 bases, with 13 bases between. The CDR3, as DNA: TGTGCCAGCGGACCCAGGGGACGAAACACCATATATTTT. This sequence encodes CASGPRGRNTIYF.

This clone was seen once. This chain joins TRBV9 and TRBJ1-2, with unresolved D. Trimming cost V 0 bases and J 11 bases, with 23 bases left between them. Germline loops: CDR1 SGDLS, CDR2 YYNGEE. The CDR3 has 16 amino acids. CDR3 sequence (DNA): TGTGCCAGCAGCGTAGCCGTATCCACTCAAGACACCAGGTACACCTTC. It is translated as CASSVAVSTQDTRYTF.

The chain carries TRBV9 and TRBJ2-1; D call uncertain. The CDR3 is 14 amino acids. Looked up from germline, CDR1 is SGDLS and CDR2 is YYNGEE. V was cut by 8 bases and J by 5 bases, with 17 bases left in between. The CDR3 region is CASSVLTTDNEQFF. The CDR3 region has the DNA TGTGCCAGTTCGGTTCTTACCACCGACAATGAGCAGTTCTTC.

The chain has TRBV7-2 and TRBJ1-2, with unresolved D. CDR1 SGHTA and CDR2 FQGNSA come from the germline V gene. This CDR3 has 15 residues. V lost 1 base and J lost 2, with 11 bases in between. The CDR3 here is CASSLGAHLNYGYTF. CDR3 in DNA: TGTGCCAGCAGCTTAGGGGCCCACCTAAACTATGGCTACACCTTC.

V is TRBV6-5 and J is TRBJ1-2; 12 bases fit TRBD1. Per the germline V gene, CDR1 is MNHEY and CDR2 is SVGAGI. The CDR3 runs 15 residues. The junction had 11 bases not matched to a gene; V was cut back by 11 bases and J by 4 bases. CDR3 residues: CAGTPGQGAPYGYTF. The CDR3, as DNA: TGTGCCGGCACTCCGGGACAGGGGGCCCCCTATGGCTACACCTTC.

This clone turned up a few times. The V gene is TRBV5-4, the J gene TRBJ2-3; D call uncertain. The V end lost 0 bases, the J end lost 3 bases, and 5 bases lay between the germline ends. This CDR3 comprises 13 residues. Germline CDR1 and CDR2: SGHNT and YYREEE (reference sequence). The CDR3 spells CASSLAATDTQYF. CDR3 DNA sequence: TGTGCCAGCAGCTTGGCAGCGACAGATACGCAGTATTTT.

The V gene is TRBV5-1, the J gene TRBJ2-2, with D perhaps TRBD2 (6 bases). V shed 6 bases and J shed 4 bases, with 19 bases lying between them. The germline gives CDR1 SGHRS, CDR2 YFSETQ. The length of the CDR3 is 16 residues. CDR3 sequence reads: CASTDRFGGITGELFF. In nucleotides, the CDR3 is TGCGCCAGCACCGACCGTTTTGGGGGGATCACCGGGGAGCTGTTTTTT.

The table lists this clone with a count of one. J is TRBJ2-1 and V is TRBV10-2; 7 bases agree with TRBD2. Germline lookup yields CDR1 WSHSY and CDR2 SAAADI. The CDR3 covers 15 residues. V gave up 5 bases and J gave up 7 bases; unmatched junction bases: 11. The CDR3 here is CASSRLAGLGNEQFF. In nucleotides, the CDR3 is TGCGCCAGCAGTCGACTAGCCGGGTTGGGTAATGAGCAGTTCTTC.

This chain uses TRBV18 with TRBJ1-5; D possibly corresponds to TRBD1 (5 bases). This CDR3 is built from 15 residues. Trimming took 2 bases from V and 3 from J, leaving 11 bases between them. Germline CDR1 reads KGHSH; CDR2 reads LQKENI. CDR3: CASSPSRADNQPQHF. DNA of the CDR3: TGTGCCAGCTCACCATCCAGGGCAGACAATCAGCCCCAGCATTTT.